This T cell receptor beta chain emerged from a study of shared clonotypes between healthy human individuals. As for the study in general: CD4 naive cells filled three plates per donor, CD4 memory three, CD8 naive two and CD8 memory one.

CD45RO-negative, CCR7-positively selected cells formed the naive CD8 fraction, excluding terminally differentiated effector memory CD45RA+ cells. A note on this clone: Its antigen remains unidentified.

Clones were read by immunoSEQ multiplex PCR, and TCRdb kept only the in-frame ones, dropping some. The sample holds about 680,000 clones; roughly nine tenths are singletons and the top ten take 24%. Overall study results and limits: In this cohort, only blood was sampled, and tissue repertoires likely differ. Among non-shared clonotypes, generation probabilities were lower than among those shared by all four donors. Estimated richness values were generally larger in naive subsets than in memory subsets.

The sequenced sample consisted of naive CD8+ T cells sorted from blood. The receptor's source is a man aged 30-40 years in good health.

For the CDR3, the DNA is TGCAGCGTTGTCGGGGGAATCGGGGAAGAGACCCAGTACTTC. It yields the protein CSVVGGIGEETQYF. The chain links TRBV29-1 to TRBJ2-5, with D possibly TRBD2 on 6 matching bases. CDR1 SQVTM and CDR2 ANQGSEA come from the germline V gene. The CDR3 runs to 14 residues. The ends were cut back, 4 bases at V and 3 bases at J, with 15 bases in the middle.